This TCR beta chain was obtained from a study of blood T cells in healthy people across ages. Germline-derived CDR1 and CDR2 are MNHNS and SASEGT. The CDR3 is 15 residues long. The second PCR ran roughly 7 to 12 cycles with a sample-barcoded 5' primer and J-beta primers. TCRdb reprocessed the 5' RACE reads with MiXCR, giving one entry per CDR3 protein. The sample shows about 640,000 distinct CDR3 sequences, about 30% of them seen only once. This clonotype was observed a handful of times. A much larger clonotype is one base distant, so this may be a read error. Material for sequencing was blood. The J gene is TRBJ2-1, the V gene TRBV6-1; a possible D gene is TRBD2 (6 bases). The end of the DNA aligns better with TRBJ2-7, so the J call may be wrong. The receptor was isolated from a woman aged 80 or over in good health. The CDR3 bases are TGTGCCAGCAGCGTTGGGGGGAATTCCTACAATGAGCAGTACTTC. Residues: CASSVGGNSYNEQYF.